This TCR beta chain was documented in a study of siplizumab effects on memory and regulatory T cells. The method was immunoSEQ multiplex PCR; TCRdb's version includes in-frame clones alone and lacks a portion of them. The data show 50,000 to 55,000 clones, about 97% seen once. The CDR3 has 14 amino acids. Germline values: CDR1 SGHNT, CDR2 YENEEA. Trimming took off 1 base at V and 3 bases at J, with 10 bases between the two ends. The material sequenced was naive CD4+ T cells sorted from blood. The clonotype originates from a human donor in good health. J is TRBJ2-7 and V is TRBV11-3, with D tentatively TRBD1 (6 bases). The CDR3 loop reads CASSLGGQDYEQYF. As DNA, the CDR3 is TGTGCCAGCAGCTTAGGGGGGCAGGACTACGAGCAGTACTTC.